The T cell receptor beta chain described here comes from a study of blood T cell repertoires in COVID-19. Whole-study context: Material from acute and convalescent COVID-19 was sourced from the United States, Italy and Spain.

In the source study's methods: The authors estimated nucleated cell counts from reference gene primer amplification. TCRdb keeps only in-frame clones here, not all; method: immunoSEQ multiplex PCR. V, J and clone size reflect that table, while D and trimming were determined from the DNA. The sample contains about 230,000 clones, about 86% of which appear only once. CDR3 size: 15 residues. With V trimmed by 11 bases and J by 7 bases, 16 bases remained unmatched. Germline V lookup: CDR1 SEHNR, CDR2 FQNEAQ (reference sequence). The chain joins TRBV7-9 to TRBJ1-2; 10 bases line up with TRBD1. Sample: peripheral blood. This clonotype was obtained from a man aged 35-49 years with active or convalescent COVID-19. The CDR3, as DNA: TGTGCCTTACCCCCCCTCCGGGACAGGGGATTTGGCTACACCTTC. Protein: CALPPLRDRGFGYTF.